Shown below are 13 T cell receptor beta chains from a single sample sequenced in a study of cytomegalovirus exposure and HLA in healthy donors. This PCR relied on a set of 60 Vbeta primers and 13 Jbeta primers. The repertoire was sequenced with immunoSEQ multiplex PCR; TCRdb's copy has only in-frame clones and lacks some. This sample's clone table lists about 160,000 clones. Sequencing was performed on PBMCs. All receptors derive from a woman aged 55-69 years in good health and CMV-seronegative.

V and J are TRBV7-3 and TRBJ2-3; no firm D call. The CDR3 is 14 residues long. Germline assignment: CDR1 SGHTA and CDR2 FQGTGA. V dropped 0 bases and J dropped 2 bases, with 6 bases sitting between them. The CDR3 nucleotides are TGTGCCAGCAGCTTAACGGCCCACACAGATACGCAGTATTTT. It codes for CASSLTAHTDTQYF.

V and J are TRBV5-1 and TRBJ2-5, with D perhaps matching TRBD1 (5 bases). The J call is uncertain, as TRBJ2-7 better fits the DNA end. The CDR3 loop spans 15 amino acids. Germline lookup yields CDR1 SGHRS and CDR2 YFSETQ. The CDR3 coding sequence is TGCGCCAGCAGCGTAGACAGTTCTCTTAGCTACGAGCAGTACTTC. This sequence encodes CASSVDSSLSYEQYF.

The chain joins TRBV29-1 to TRBJ1-2, with a weak D call TRBD1 (6 bases). Germline CDR1 is SQVTM and CDR2 is ANQGSEA. CDR3 size: 12 residues. Trimming took off 3 bases at V and 6 bases at J, with 11 bases between the two ends. CDR3 loop: CSVEGGAHGYTF. CDR3 nucleotides: TGCAGCGTTGAGGGGGGGGCGCATGGCTACACCTTC.

This chain uses TRBV5-1 with TRBJ2-5; 15 nucleotides line up with TRBD2. Germline assignment: CDR1 SGHRS and CDR2 YFSETQ. CDR3 length: 16 amino acids. J gave up 5 bases and V 4 bases, and 6 bases lay outside the gene matches. CDR3 bases: TGCGCCAGCAGCCCAGGACTAGCGGGGGGGCAGGAGACCCAGTACTTC. This codes for CASSPGLAGGQETQYF. Supplemented by reference TRBV5-1 and TRBJ2-5, the full variable domain reads KAGVTQTPRYLIKTRGQQVTLSCSPISGHRSVSWYQQTPGQGLQFLFEYFSETQRNKGNFPGRFSGRQFSNSRSEMNVSTLELGDSALYLCASSPGLAGGQETQYFGPGTRLLVL.

As DNA, the CDR3 is TGTGCCAGCAGTTACTCGATCTTCCGGGGGGGCCCCGAGCAGTACTTC. Translating gives CASSYSIFRGGPEQYF. The V and J genes are TRBV6-5 and TRBJ2-7; 8 bases fit TRBD2. Germline values: CDR1 MNHEY, CDR2 SVGAGI. Trimming cost V 0 bases and J 6 bases; bases outside gene matches: 10. This CDR3 is 16 amino acids long.

The chain carries TRBV5-6 and TRBJ1-1, with D hard to call. The CDR3 has 15 residues. CDR1 is SGHDT, CDR2 YYEEEE, per germline. Trimming left V 2 bases short and J 0 bases short, with 11 bases between. The CDR3 region has the DNA TGTGCCAGCAGCTTATTACCCCGGGTGAACACTGAAGCTTTCTTT. This codes for CASSLLPRVNTEAFF.

The rearrangement links TRBV9 to TRBJ2-3; D perhaps matches TRBD2 (5 bases). The germline V and J ends were trimmed by 1 base and 2 bases, with 14 bases remaining between them. Per the germline V gene, CDR1 is SGDLS and CDR2 is YYNGEE. The CDR3 runs 16 residues. CDR3 sequence (DNA): TGTGCCAGCAGCGTATTGTGGGGAGTACCCACAGATACGCAGTATTTT. It is translated as CASSVLWGVPTDTQYF. The whole variable domain, filled in from reference TRBV9 and TRBJ2-3, reads DSGVTQTPKHLITATGQRVTLRCSPRSGDLSVYWYQQSLDQGLQFLIQYYNGEERAKGNILERFSAQQFPDLHSELNLSSLELGDSALYFCASSVLWGVPTDTQYFGPGTRLTVL.

The rearrangement uses TRBV19 and TRBJ1-5; D is undetermined. The CDR3 spans 14 residues. Trimming left V 7 bases short and J 4 bases short, with 14 bases between. The germline gives CDR1 LNHDA, CDR2 SQIVND (reference sequence). The CDR3 region is CASTPYEGNQPQHF. Here the CDR3 DNA reads TGTGCCAGTACCCCCTATGAGGGAAATCAGCCCCAGCATTTT.

This chain's CDR3 is CASSLSGPRGPQETQYF. CDR3 coding DNA: TGTGCCAGCAGCTTAAGCGGTCCCAGGGGGCCCCAAGAGACCCAGTACTTC. The rearrangement links TRBV11-2 to TRBJ2-5; TRBD1 agrees at 8 bases. The V gene end was trimmed by 2 bases and the J gene end by 1 base; junction bases not matched to a gene: 9. The CDR3 covers 17 residues. Looked up from germline, CDR1 is SGHAT and CDR2 is FQNNGV.

V gene TRBV2 combines with J gene TRBJ1-2; 8 bases match TRBD1. This CDR3 has 14 amino acids. Germline CDR1 SNHLY, CDR2 FYNNEI. The J segment lost 4 bases and the V segment lost 2 bases, leaving 3 bases of the junction unmatched. The CDR3 DNA reads TGTGCCAGCAGTGAAACAGGGGGAAGCTATGGCTACACCTTC. Translation gives CASSETGGSYGYTF.

The chain is built from TRBV5-4 and TRBJ1-2, with D possibly being TRBD1 (5 bases). Per the germline V gene, CDR1 is SGHNT and CDR2 is YYREEE (reference sequence). The CDR3 loop spans 15 amino acids. Trimming left V 2 bases short and J 4 bases short, with 15 bases between. The CDR3 is CASSFQVEGSYGYTF. CDR3 nucleotides: TGTGCCAGCAGCTTCCAAGTGGAGGGGTCCTATGGCTACACCTTC. Full variable domain (rest looked up from reference TRBV5-4 and TRBJ1-2): ETGVTQSPTHLIKTRGQQVTLRCSSQSGHNTVSWYQQALGQGPQFIFQYYREEENGRGNFPPRFSGLQFPNYSSELNVNALELDDSALYLCASSFQVEGSYGYTFGSGTRLTVV.

The chain links TRBV15 to TRBJ2-5; 8 bases map to TRBD2. The CDR3 totals 18 residues. The germline V gene has CDR1 LNHNV and CDR2 YYDKDF (reference sequence). The trim removed 2 bases at V and 0 bases at J, leaving 11 bases unmatched. As DNA, the CDR3 is TGTGCCACCAGCAGACCACCCACTAGCGGAAGGTACCAAGAGACCCAGTACTTC. Translation: CATSRPPTSGRYQETQYF.

J is TRBJ1-1 and V is TRBV4-2, with D possibly matching TRBD1 (5 bases). V shed 1 base and J shed 5 bases, with 14 bases lying between them. This CDR3 region has 15 residues. Germline CDR1 is LGHNA and CDR2 is YNFKEQ. CDR3 sequence: CASSQGGGSGTEAFF. DNA of the CDR3: TGTGCCAGCAGCCAAGGGGGGGGATCGGGGACTGAAGCTTTCTTT.